A selection of T cell receptor beta chains follows, all from one sample in a study of blood T cell repertoires in COVID-19. Measured with immunoSEQ multiplex PCR; TCRdb has only the in-frame clones, and not every one. The data contain 250,000 to 300,000 clones, 75% to 90% of them seen just once; the ten biggest clones take up roughly 5%. The sample was peripheral blood. The receptor source for this set is a man aged 35 to 55 with acute or convalescent COVID-19. Each CDR3 is given with its conserved first and last residue. The D gene is left open where the match is weak. Clone sizes are given selectively: once, few, many, or a class where the clone is expanded.

.,14,TRBJ2-3,TRBV2,.,CASRRLVDGDTQYF,TGTGCCAGCAGGAGACTAGTGGATGGAGATACGCAGTATTTT
.,15,TRBJ1-2,TRBV10-2,.,CASSGGAGVGGGYTF,TGCGCCAGCAGCGGAGGGGCGGGAGTCGGTGGAGGCTACACCTTC
.,13,TRBJ1-6,TRBV30,.,CAWRGPLLSPLHF,TGTGCCTGGAGGGGGCCTTTACTCTCACCCCTCCACTTT
.,15,TRBJ1-1,TRBV4-1,TRBD1,CASSPQRTGTTEAFF,TGCGCCAGCAGCCCACAAAGGACAGGGACCACTGAAGCTTTCTTT
.,16,TRBJ1-6,TRBV30,.,CAWSVQTVEEGSPLHF,TGTGCCTGGAGTGTACAGACCGTTGAAGAGGGATCACCCCTCCACTTT
.,13,TRBJ1-5,TRBV5-8,.,CASSYTANQPQHF,TGTGCCAGCAGCTATACAGCTAATCAGCCCCAGCATTTT
.,15,TRBJ1-1,TRBV5-1,TRBD1,CASSPQGPGLTEAFF,TGCGCCAGCAGCCCACAGGGGCCCGGGCTCACTGAAGCTTTCTTT
.,14,TRBJ1-1,TRBV20-1,TRBD1,CSASHSTGGTEAFF,TGCAGTGCTAGTCATTCGACAGGGGGCACTGAAGCTTTCTTT
once,15,TRBJ1-1,TRBV29-1,TRBD1,CSVRGQGAVNTEAFF,TGCAGCGTTCGAGGGCAGGGGGCCGTGAACACTGAAGCTTTCTTT
.,14,TRBJ2-1,TRBV19,TRBD2,CASSIGGGAREQFF,TGTGCCAGTAGTATAGGCGGGGGGGCCCGGGAGCAGTTCTTC
once,13,TRBJ1-1,TRBV30,TRBD1,CAWEGQKNTEAFF,TGTGCCTGGGAGGGACAGAAGAACACTGAAGCTTTCTTT
.,12,TRBJ1-6,TRBV18,.,CASSNYNSPLHF,TGTGCCAGCTCCAACTATAATTCACCCCTCCACTTT
.,15,TRBJ2-5,TRBV7-9,.,CASSFNWALQETQYF,TGTGCCAGCAGCTTTAATTGGGCGCTCCAAGAGACCCAGTACTTC
.,14,TRBJ1-2,TRBV5-4,.,CASSPFQGRGGYTF,TGTGCCAGCAGCCCTTTCCAGGGGCGAGGTGGCTACACCTTC
.,13,TRBJ1-1,TRBV5-7,.,CASSLAGWDEAFF,TGTGCCAGCAGCTTGGCAGGGTGGGATGAAGCTTTCTTT
.,14,TRBJ2-7,TRBV27,TRBD2,CASSPLAGAYEQYF,TGTGCCAGCAGTCCTCTAGCGGGGGCCTACGAGCAGTACTTC
.,15,TRBJ1-5,TRBV10-3,.,CAISERTSDGQPQHF,TGTGCCATCAGTGAAAGGACTTCTGACGGTCAGCCCCAGCATTTT
.,13,TRBJ1-1,TRBV7-3,.,CASSFTVNTEAFF,TGTGCCAGCAGCTTCACGGTGAACACTGAAGCTTTCTTT
few,15,TRBJ1-5,TRBV7-9,TRBD1,CASSLGGQGGQPQHF,TGTGCCAGCAGCTTAGGAGGACAGGGTGGGCAGCCCCAGCATTTT
.,18,TRBJ2-1,TRBV11-3,TRBD1,CASSSGQGKGSSYNEQFF,TGTGCCAGCAGCTCGGGACAGGGTAAGGGTAGCTCCTACAATGAGCAGTTCTTC
.,14,TRBJ2-7,TRBV6-5,.,CASSYSRPPYEQYF,TGTGCCAGCAGTTACTCCAGGCCTCCCTACGAGCAGTACTTC
.,20,TRBJ2-3,TRBV10-3,TRBD2,CAISESEGTSGPTSTDTQYF,TGTGCCATCAGTGAGTCGGAGGGGACTAGCGGACCCACTAGCACAGATACGCAGTATTTT
once,15,TRBJ2-1,TRBV4-1,.,CASSQVQVVDNEQFF,TGCGCCAGCAGCCAAGTGCAGGTGGTGGATAATGAGCAGTTCTTC
.,14,TRBJ1-1,TRBV6-5,.,CASTKPGQHTEAFF,TGTGCCAGCACTAAACCAGGGCAACACACTGAAGCTTTCTTT
once,13,TRBJ2-1,TRBV2,.,CASIRGLYNEQFF,TGTGCCAGCATTCGGGGTCTCTACAATGAGCAGTTCTTC
once,14,TRBJ1-2,TRBV5-1,.,CASSLGPGNYGYTF,TGCGCCAGCAGCTTGGGTCCAGGGAACTATGGCTACACCTTC
.,15,TRBJ2-1,TRBV27,TRBD1,CASIAAGGIYNEQFF,TGTGCCAGCATTGCGGCAGGGGGAATCTACAATGAGCAGTTCTTC
.,14,TRBJ2-7,TRBV30,TRBD2,CAWSPGLAGDEQYF,TGTGCCTGGAGTCCCGGACTAGCGGGGGACGAGCAGTACTTC
once,15,TRBJ1-1,TRBV29-1,.,CSVVGWGALNTEAFF,TGCAGCGTCGTCGGATGGGGAGCCCTGAACACTGAAGCTTTCTTT
.,15,TRBJ2-1,TRBV5-4,.,CASRPSRTGYNEQFF,TGTGCCAGCAGACCCTCCCGGACTGGATACAATGAGCAGTTCTTC
.,14,TRBJ2-7,TRBV7-2,.,CASSAQVGPYEQYF,TGTGCCAGCAGCGCCCAGGTGGGGCCTTACGAGCAGTACTTC
.,16,TRBJ2-3,TRBV5-1,.,CASSLALGIGTDTQYF,TGCGCCAGCAGCTTGGCCCTGGGCATCGGCACAGATACGCAGTATTTT
.,13,TRBJ1-2,TRBV14,.,CASSQEVQYGYTF,TGTGCCAGCAGCCAAGAGGTTCAGTATGGCTACACCTTC
.,12,TRBJ1-2,TRBV12-3/TRBV12-4,TRBD1,CASSLGGTAKTF,TGTGCCAGCAGTTTAGGCGGGACAGCGAAGACCTTC
.,16,TRBJ2-4,TRBV7-2,TRBD2,CASSSHGGGTRAIQYF,TGTGCCAGCAGCTCCCACGGCGGGGGGACCCGGGCCATTCAGTACTTC
.,18,TRBJ1-5,TRBV6-4,TRBD1,CASRFNPGQPYSNQPQHF,TGTGCCAGCAGGTTTAACCCGGGACAGCCTTATAGCAATCAGCCCCAGCATTTT
once,16,TRBJ2-3,TRBV7-2,.,CASSLPTRGASDTQYF,TGTGCCAGCAGCTTGCCCACCCGGGGGGCCTCAGATACGCAGTATTTT
.,13,TRBJ2-5,TRBV30,.,CAWSADQGGTQYF,TGTGCCTGGAGCGCAGACCAGGGCGGGACCCAGTACTTC
.,18,TRBJ2-6,TRBV19,.,CASSDSGSSRSGANVLTF,TGTGCCAGTAGTGACTCGGGGTCCTCCCGCTCTGGGGCCAACGTCCTGACTTTC
.,14,TRBJ1-1,TRBV9,TRBD1,CASSTRDREIEAFF,TGTGCCAGCAGCACCCGGGACAGGGAGATTGAAGCTTTCTTT
few,13,TRBJ2-3,TRBV6-5,TRBD2,CATGTSGSDTQYF,TGTGCCACCGGGACTAGTGGGTCAGATACGCAGTATTTT
.,14,TRBJ2-7,TRBV5-6,.,CASSLGGLTYEQYF,TGTGCCAGCAGCTTGGGAGGCCTTACCTACGAGCAGTACTTC
.,18,TRBJ2-3,TRBV11-1,TRBD2,CASSLAPALAGGPDTQYF,TGTGCCAGCAGCTTAGCCCCCGCCCTAGCGGGGGGGCCAGATACGCAGTATTTT
.,19,TRBJ2-5,TRBV3-1/TRBV3-2,.,CASSQDQWRGGGQPETQYF,TGTGCCAGCAGCCAAGATCAGTGGCGGGGCGGGGGCCAACCAGAGACCCAGTACTTC
.,13,TRBJ2-2,TRBV5-8,.,CASSLVVNGELFF,TGTGCCAGCAGCCTGGTTGTTAACGGGGAGCTGTTTTTT
.,17,TRBJ2-3,TRBV3-1/TRBV3-2,TRBD2,CASSQRKLAGFTDTQYF,TGTGCCAGCAGCCAAAGGAAACTAGCGGGATTCACAGATACGCAGTATTTT
few,14,TRBJ1-6,TRBV6-2/TRBV6-3,.,CASSYSMGVVSLHF,TGTGCCAGCAGTTACTCGATGGGCGTCGTGTCCCTCCACTTT
once,14,TRBJ1-5,TRBV6-5,.,CASTAGRRNQPQHF,TGTGCCAGCACCGCAGGGCGGCGCAATCAGCCCCAGCATTTT
.,16,TRBJ1-1,TRBV5-1,.,CASRDLSRGRDTEAFF,TGCGCCAGCAGGGATTTAAGCAGGGGCAGGGACACTGAAGCTTTCTTT
.,13,TRBJ1-2,TRBV19,.,CASSPISLWGYTF,TGTGCCAGTAGTCCTATCTCCTTGTGGGGCTACACCTTC
.,18,TRBJ1-6,TRBV3-1/TRBV3-2,TRBD1,CASSQISDRDRYNSPLHF,TGTGCCAGCAGCCAAATTTCGGACAGGGACCGCTATAATTCACCCCTCCACTTT